This T cell receptor (beta chain) was sequenced for a study of cytomegalovirus exposure and HLA in healthy donors. V gave up 5 bases and J gave up 6 bases; unmatched junction bases: 10. The V gene's germline CDR1 is MNHEY and CDR2 SVGAGI. The CDR3 has 14 residues. This PCR relied on a set of 60 Vbeta primers and 13 Jbeta primers. Generated by immunoSEQ multiplex PCR, the TCRdb table keeps only in-frame clones and is missing some. This sample has over 150,000 clones, with roughly 80% found just once. To note about this clone: Its specificity is not known.

Study outcomes and limitations: CMV antigen specificity was confirmed in vitro for three CMV-associated chains. CMV serostatus was the sole immune exposure information available. TCR beta sequences numbering some 17,000 were associated with HLA alleles at 0.05 false discovery rate in a later analysis. Later analysis reportedly placed an Asian-associated ancestry cluster below the roughly 680-donor mean in N-insertions.

The rearrangement links TRBV6-5 to TRBJ2-7; 7 bases fit TRBD2. The TCR comes from a male donor in good health and CMV-seronegative. The specimen was PBMCs. The DNA for the CDR3 is TGTGCCAGCAGTAGGGAGGGCGGGATCGGCGAGCAGTACTTC. It codes for CASSREGGIGEQYF.